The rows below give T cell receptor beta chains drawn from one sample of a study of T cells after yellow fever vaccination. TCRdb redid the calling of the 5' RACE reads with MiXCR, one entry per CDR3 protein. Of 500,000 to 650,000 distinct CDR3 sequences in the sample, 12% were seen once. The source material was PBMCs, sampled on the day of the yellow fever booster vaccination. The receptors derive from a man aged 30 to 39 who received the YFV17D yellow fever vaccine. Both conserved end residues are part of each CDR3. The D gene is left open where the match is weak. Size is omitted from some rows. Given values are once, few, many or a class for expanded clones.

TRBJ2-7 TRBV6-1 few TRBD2 CASSPRQAGGGYEQYF TGTGCCAGCAGTCCAAGACAGGCCGGGGGGGGCTACGAGCAGTACTTC
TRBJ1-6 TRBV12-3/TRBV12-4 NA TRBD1 CASSRGTGAVNSPLHF TGTGCCAGCAGTCGAGGGACAGGGGCTGTGAATTCACCCCTCCACTTT
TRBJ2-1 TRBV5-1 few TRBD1 CASNLGQGDYNEQFF TGCGCCAGCAATTTGGGGCAGGGGGATTACAATGAGCAGTTCTTC
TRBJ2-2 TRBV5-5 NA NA CASSNSREVTGELFF TGTGCCAGCAGCAACTCCAGGGAGGTAACCGGGGAGCTGTTTTTT
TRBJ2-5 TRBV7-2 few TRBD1 CASSPMTGGEAQYF TGTGCCAGCAGCCCGATGACAGGGGGCGAGGCCCAGTACTTC
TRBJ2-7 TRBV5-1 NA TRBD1 CASSGRTGSTYEQYF TGCGCCAGCAGCGGAAGGACAGGCTCTACCTACGAGCAGTACTTC
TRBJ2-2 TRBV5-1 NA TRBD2 CASSLKREDIGGELFF TGCGCCAGCAGCCTCAAGCGGGAGGACATTGGCGGGGAGCTGTTTTTT
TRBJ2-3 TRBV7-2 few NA CASSTGTPNVADTQYF TGTGCCAGCAGCACCGGGACTCCTAATGTCGCGGATACGCAGTATTTT
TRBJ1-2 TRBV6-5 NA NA CASGKPGYTF TGTGCCAGCGGGAAGCCTGGCTACACCTTC
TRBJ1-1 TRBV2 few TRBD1 CASGQVNTEAFF TGTGCCAGCGGACAGGTTAACACTGAAGCTTTCTTT
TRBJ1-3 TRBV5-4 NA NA CASSLGGAAGNTIYF TGTGCCAGCAGCTTAGGAGGGGCGGCTGGAAACACCATATATTTT
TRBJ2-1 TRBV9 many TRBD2 CASSVDTSGPPGEQFF TGTGCCAGCAGCGTAGACACTAGCGGGCCCCCTGGTGAGCAGTTCTTC
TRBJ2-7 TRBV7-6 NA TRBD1 CASSLTQGASYEQYF TGTGCCAGCAGCTTAACCCAGGGGGCTTCCTACGAGCAGTACTTC
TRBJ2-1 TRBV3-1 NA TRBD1 CASSQDLRDRGGNEQFF TGTGCCAGCAGCCAAGATTTGAGGGACAGGGGGGGGAATGAGCAGTTCTTC
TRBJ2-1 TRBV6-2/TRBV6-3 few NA CASVRAGTYNEQFF TGTGCCAGCGTACGGGCAGGAACCTACAATGAGCAGTTCTTC
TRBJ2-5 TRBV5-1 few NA CASSLARGKRETQYF TGCGCCAGCAGCTTGGCGAGGGGTAAAAGAGAGACCCAGTACTTC
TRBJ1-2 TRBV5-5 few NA CASSLTAKANYGYTF TGTGCCAGCAGCTTAACAGCTAAAGCTAACTATGGCTACACCTTC
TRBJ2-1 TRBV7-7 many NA CASSLGEYNEQFF TGTGCCAGCAGCTTAGGCGAGTACAATGAGCAGTTCTTC
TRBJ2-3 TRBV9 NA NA CASSVEAGRLTDTQYF TGTGCCAGCAGCGTAGAGGCGGGGCGCTTAACAGATACGCAGTATTTT
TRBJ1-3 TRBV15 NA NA CATSRDWPLGNTIYF TGTGCCACCAGCAGAGATTGGCCGCTTGGAAACACCATATATTTT
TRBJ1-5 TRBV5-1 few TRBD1 CASSWTGGFDQPQHF TGCGCCAGCAGCTGGACAGGGGGGTTCGATCAGCCCCAGCATTTT
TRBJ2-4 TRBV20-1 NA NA CSARGGRNIQYF TGCAGTGCCAGGGGGGGGAGAAACATTCAGTACTTC
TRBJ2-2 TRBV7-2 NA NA CASRRPGQRLVAGELFF TGTGCCAGCAGACGGCCGGGACAGCGACTAGTGGCCGGGGAGCTGTTTTTT
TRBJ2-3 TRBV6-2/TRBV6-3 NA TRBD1 CASSYSRTGDTQYF TGTGCCAGCAGTTACTCTCGGACAGGGGATACGCAGTATTTT
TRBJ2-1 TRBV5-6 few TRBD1 CASSLGTGFYEQFF TGTGCCAGCAGCTTGGGGACAGGTTTTTATGAGCAGTTCTTC
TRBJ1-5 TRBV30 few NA CAWNKGLINQPQHF TGTGCCTGGAATAAGGGTCTAATCAATCAGCCCCAGCATTTT
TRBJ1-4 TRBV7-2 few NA CASNLGQRSEKLFF TGTGCCAGCAATCTCGGACAGCGAAGTGAAAAACTGTTTTTT
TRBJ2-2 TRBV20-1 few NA CSARVGYGELFF TGCAGTGCTAGAGTGGGGTATGGGGAGCTGTTTTTT
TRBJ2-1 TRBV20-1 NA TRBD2 CSARDLKTSVKRFF TGCAGTGCTAGAGATCTGAAGACTAGCGTGAAAAGATTCTTC
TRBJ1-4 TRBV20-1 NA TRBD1 CSARDRITNEKLFF TGCAGTGCTAGGGACAGGATAACTAATGAAAAACTGTTTTTT
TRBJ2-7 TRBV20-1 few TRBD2 CSAIREGPEQYF TGCAGTGCTATCCGGGAGGGCCCCGAGCAGTACTTC
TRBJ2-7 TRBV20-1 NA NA CSAPGPFPYEQYF TGCAGTGCTCCGGGACCATTCCCCTACGAGCAGTACTTC
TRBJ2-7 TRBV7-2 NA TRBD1 CASSLDPGGPEQYF TGTGCCAGCAGCTTAGACCCAGGGGGTCCCGAGCAGTACTTC
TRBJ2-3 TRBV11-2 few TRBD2 CASSRMDSGRTDTQYF TGTGCCAGCAGCAGGATGGATAGCGGGAGAACAGATACGCAGTATTTT
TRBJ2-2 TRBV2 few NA CASRARELFF TGTGCCAGCAGGGCCAGGGAGCTGTTTTTT
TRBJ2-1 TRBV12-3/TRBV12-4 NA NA CASSLILAEPLNGQFF TGTGCCAGCAGTCTGATCCTAGCCGAGCCCCTCAATGGGCAGTTCTTC
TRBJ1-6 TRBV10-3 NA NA CAISDRGNSPLHF TGTGCCATCAGTGATAGGGGGAATTCACCCCTCCACTTT
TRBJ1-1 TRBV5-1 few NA CASSPGLRNTEAFF TGCGCCAGCAGCCCGGGACTGAGAAACACTGAAGCTTTCTTT
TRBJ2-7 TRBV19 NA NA CASSIGRSSYEQYF TGTGCCAGTAGTATTGGACGGAGCTCCTACGAGCAGTACTTC
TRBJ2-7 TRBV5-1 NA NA CASSFTLGEQYF TGCGCCAGCAGCTTTACATTAGGCGAGCAGTACTTC
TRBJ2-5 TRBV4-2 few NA CASSQASGETQYF TGTGCCAGCAGCCAAGCTTCAGGAGAGACCCAGTACTTC
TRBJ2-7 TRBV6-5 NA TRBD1 CASSPTGAEQYF TGTGCCAGCAGCCCCACAGGGGCCGAGCAGTACTTC
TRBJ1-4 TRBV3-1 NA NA CASSPRGQGKLFF TGTGCCAGCAGCCCACGGGGGCAAGGAAAACTGTTTTTT
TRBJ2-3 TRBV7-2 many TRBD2 CASSTSGRSDTQYF TGTGCCAGCAGTACTAGCGGGAGGTCAGATACGCAGTATTTT
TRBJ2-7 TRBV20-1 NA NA CSASTAPAYEQYF TGCAGTGCTAGTACCGCGCCAGCCTACGAGCAGTACTTC
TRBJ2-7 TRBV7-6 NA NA CASSPSMVAGAYEQYF TGTGCCAGCAGCCCCTCAATGGTGGCGGGCGCCTACGAGCAGTACTTC
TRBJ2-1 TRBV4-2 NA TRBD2 CASSQELAGGSPPIF TGTGCCAGCAGCCAAGAATTAGCGGGAGGGTCCCCGCCGATCTTC
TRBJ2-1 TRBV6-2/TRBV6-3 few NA CASSSSAPASYNEQFF TGTGCCAGCAGCTCCTCGGCGCCAGCTTCATACAATGAGCAGTTCTTC
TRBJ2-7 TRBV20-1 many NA CSGCRTAYEQYF TGCAGTGGGTGCCGGACAGCCTACGAGCAGTACTTC
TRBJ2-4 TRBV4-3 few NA CASSQDRAVLAKNIQYF TGCGCCAGCAGCCAAGATCGGGCAGTTCTAGCCAAAAACATTCAGTACTTC
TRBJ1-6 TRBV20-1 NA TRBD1 CSAIPGQGFTYNSPLHF TGCAGTGCTATTCCGGGACAGGGATTTACCTATAATTCACCCCTCCACTTT
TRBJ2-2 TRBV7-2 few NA CASSGDTGELFF TGTGCCTCGTCGGGGGACACCGGGGAGCTGTTTTTT
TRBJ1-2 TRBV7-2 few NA CASSFGPGGRNYGYTF TGTGCCAGCAGCTTCGGACCGGGGGGCAGGAACTATGGCTACACCTTC
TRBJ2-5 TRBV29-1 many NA CSVGFQVLETQYF TGCAGCGTTGGGTTCCAGGTTCTGGAGACCCAGTACTTC
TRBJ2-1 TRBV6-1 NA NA CASIPFWGSYNEQFF TGTGCCAGCATCCCTTTTTGGGGCTCCTACAATGAGCAGTTCTTC
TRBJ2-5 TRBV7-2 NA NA CASSLAWTQYF TGTGCCAGCAGCCTTGCTTGGACCCAGTACTTC
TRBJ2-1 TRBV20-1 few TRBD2 CSARATSGSNEQFF TGCAGTGCTAGGGCAACTAGCGGGAGCAATGAGCAGTTCTTC